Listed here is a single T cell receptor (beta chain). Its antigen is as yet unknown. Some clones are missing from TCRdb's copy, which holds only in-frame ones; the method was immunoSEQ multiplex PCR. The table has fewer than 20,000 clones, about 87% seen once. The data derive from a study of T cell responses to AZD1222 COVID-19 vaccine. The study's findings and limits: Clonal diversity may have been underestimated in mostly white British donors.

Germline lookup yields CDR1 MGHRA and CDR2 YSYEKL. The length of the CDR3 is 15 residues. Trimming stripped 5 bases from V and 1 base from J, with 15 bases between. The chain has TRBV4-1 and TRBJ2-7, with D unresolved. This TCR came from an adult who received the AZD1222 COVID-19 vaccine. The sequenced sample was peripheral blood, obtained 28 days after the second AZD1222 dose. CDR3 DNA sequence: TGCGCCAGCAGCACCCGCGACACGGATTCCTACGAGCAGTACTTC. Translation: CASSTRDTDSYEQYF.